The 21 T cell receptor beta chains given below trace back to one sample, sequenced in a study of blood T cell repertoires in COVID-19 (dated by TCRdb to between 2020 and 2021). Receptors were amplified or captured by the immunoSEQ multiplex PCR assay. TCRdb stores this immuneACCESS table with in-frame sequences only. Part of the clones is absent; in the studies checked, under half of the shortfall reflects unresolved V genes, and no reason is known for the rest. This sample is represented by 650,000 to 800,000 clones; 75% to 90% of them were singletons. The top ten constitute approximately 0.3% of the sample. Sequenced material: peripheral blood. The receptors derive from a woman between 18 and 30 years old with acute or convalescent COVID-19.

This clone was observed a few times. The genes are TRBV2 and TRBJ1-2; 9 positions match TRBD1. The CDR3 is 14 amino acids. Germline CDR1 is SNHLY and CDR2 is FYNNEI. V was clipped by 4 bases and J by 2 bases; unmatched bases: 2. The CDR3 spells CASSVGQGNYGYTF. In DNA, the CDR3 is TGTGCCAGCAGTGTGGGACAGGGCAACTATGGCTACACCTTC. Full variable domain (outside the CDR3, taken from reference TRBV2 and TRBJ1-2): EPEVTQTPSHQVTQMGQEVILRCVPISNHLYFYWYRQILGQKVEFLVSFYNNEISEKSEIFDDQFSVERPDGSNFTLKIRSTKLEDSAMYFCASSVGQGNYGYTFGSGTRLTVV.

The rearrangement links TRBV29-1 to TRBJ1-1; the D is unclear. This CDR3 contains 12 residues. Germline-derived CDR1 and CDR2 are SQVTM and ANQGSEA. Trimming took 7 bases from V and 1 from J, leaving 10 bases between them. DNA of the CDR3: TGCAGCGACCAAACAGCGAACACTGAAGCTTTCTTT. It codes for CSDQTANTEAFF.

Ten or more counts support this clone. This chain joins TRBV29-1 and TRBJ1-4; 11 positions agree with TRBD1. Trimming took 6 bases from V and 8 from J; bases not matched to a gene: 5. Germline loops: CDR1 SQVTM, CDR2 ANQGSEA. The CDR3 is 13 residues long. CDR3: CSVGTGGYEKLFF. The CDR3 bases are TGCAGCGTGGGGACAGGGGGGTACGAAAAACTGTTTTTT.

The genes are TRBV7-2 and TRBJ1-2; TRBD1 matches 11 bases. The J segment lost 3 bases and the V segment lost 5 bases, leaving 5 bases of the junction unmatched. The CDR3 sequence is 15 residues long. Germline V gene lookup returns CDR1 SGHTA and CDR2 FQGNSA. The CDR3 here is CASSLRTGGDYGYTF. DNA of the CDR3: TGTGCCAGCAGCCTCCGGACAGGGGGCGACTATGGCTACACCTTC.

The chain joins TRBV2 to TRBJ2-2; TRBD1 matches 7 bases. The CDR3 runs 14 residues. Germline trimming cut 5 bases from V and 4 bases from J; bases unmatched to any gene: 4. Germline V lookup: CDR1 SNHLY, CDR2 FYNNEI. CDR3 loop: CASSLTGSTGELFF. The CDR3 DNA is TGTGCCAGCAGTCTGACAGGGAGCACCGGGGAGCTGTTTTTT.

The rearrangement uses TRBV4-1 and TRBJ1-2; possibly TRBD1 for D (6 bases). The CDR3 has 16 amino acids. The V end lost 1 base, the J end lost 4 bases, and 16 bases lay between the germline ends. Germline loops: CDR1 MGHRA, CDR2 YSYEKL. CDR3 amino acids: CASSQGSGQPFYGYTF. DNA for the CDR3: TGCGCCAGCAGCCAAGGCTCGGGACAACCCTTCTATGGCTACACCTTC.

The chain couples TRBV5-1 to TRBJ2-7, with D possibly being TRBD2 (7 bases). Deletions cut 4 bases from V and 2 bases from J, with 16 bases between. Germline assignment: CDR1 SGHRS and CDR2 YFSETQ. The CDR3 is made up of 15 amino acids. CDR3 DNA: TGCGCCAGCAGCCAGATGATGGGGGGGCCCTACGAGCAGTACTTC. Translating it yields CASSQMMGGPYEQYF.

The chain has TRBV7-8 and TRBJ2-7, with TRBD2 matching over 9 bases. Germline loops: CDR1 SGHVS, CDR2 FQNEAQ. This CDR3 has 17 residues. The ends lost 1 base at V and 0 bases at J; junction bases unmatched: 7. The CDR3 nucleotides are TGTGCCAGCAGCTTAGTGGCTAGCGGGGTCAGCTCCTACGAGCAGTACTTC. It translates to CASSLVASGVSSYEQYF.

This chain links TRBV7-2 with TRBJ2-5; TRBD1 agrees at 10 bases. This CDR3 is 14 amino acids long. The germline gives CDR1 SGHTA, CDR2 FQGNSA. J gave up 5 bases and V 3 bases, and 3 bases lay outside the gene matches. The CDR3 DNA is TGTGCCAGCAGCTTCGACAGGGGGCACGAGACCCAGTACTTC. Its translation is CASSFDRGHETQYF.

The chain combines TRBV10-3 with TRBJ1-6; D is possibly TRBD1 (6 bases). Germline CDR1 ENHRY, CDR2 SYGVKD. The CDR3 is 16 amino acids. The ends were cut back, 3 bases at V and 1 base at J, with 10 bases in the middle. The CDR3: CAISDRGSSYNSPLHF. CDR3 nucleotide sequence: TGTGCCATCAGTGACAGGGGAAGTTCCTATAATTCACCCCTCCACTTT.

The chain uses TRBV2 and TRBJ1-1, with 8 bases fitting TRBD1. The V gene's germline CDR1 is SNHLY and CDR2 FYNNEI. CDR3 length: 14 amino acids. Germline trimming cut 2 bases from V and 5 bases from J; bases unmatched to any gene: 4. This chain's CDR3 is CASSERTGSTEAFF. CDR3 in DNA: TGTGCCAGCAGTGAAAGGACAGGGAGTACTGAAGCTTTCTTT.

This sequence joins TRBV6-2 or TRBV6-3 and TRBJ1-6, with a possible D match to TRBD1 (6 bases). The CDR3 has 16 residues. Trimming removed 4 bases from V and 7 bases from J, with 17 bases in between. Germline CDR1 MNHEY, CDR2 SVGEGT. The DNA of the CDR3 is TGTGCCAGCAGTTCGATGATCCAGGGGTTGAATTCACCCCTCCACTTT. Protein sequence: CASSSMIQGLNSPLHF.

The rearrangement joins TRBV5-4 to TRBJ1-1; possible D gene TRBD1, 5 bases. Trimming took off 4 bases at V and 1 base at J, with 11 bases between the two ends. The CDR3 has 14 amino acids. Germline CDR1 is SGHNT and CDR2 is YYREEE (reference sequence). This chain's CDR3 is CASSKGTANTEAFF. CDR3 nucleotides: TGTGCCAGCAGCAAAGGGACTGCGAACACTGAAGCTTTCTTT.

The chain is built from TRBV28 and TRBJ1-2; D gene uncertain. CDR1 is MDHEN, CDR2 SYDVKM, per germline. V lost 1 base and J 0 bases, leaving 9 bases between the germline ends. The CDR3 covers 15 residues. The CDR3 coding sequence is TGTGCCAGCAGTTTATTTGCAGGAACTAACTATGGCTACACCTTC. Translating gives CASSLFAGTNYGYTF.

The DNA for the CDR3 is TGTGCCAGCAGCTTATTTAGCGGCACAGATACGCAGTATTTT. Residues: CASSLFSGTDTQYF. This chain connects TRBV11-2 to TRBJ2-3, with D tentatively TRBD2 (5 bases). The CDR3 is made up of 14 amino acids. Germline V CDR1 and CDR2: SGHAT, FQNNGV. The germline V and J ends were trimmed by 2 bases and 1 base, with 7 bases remaining between them.

The V call is TRBV19, the J call TRBJ1-2; the D gene is possibly TRBD1 (5 bases). V was pared by 8 bases and J by 4 bases, with 8 bases between. The CDR3 totals 11 residues. CDR1 and CDR2 from the germline V gene are LNHDA and SQIVND (reference sequence). CDR3: CASGGTYGYTF. In DNA, the CDR3 is TGTGCCAGTGGAGGGACCTATGGCTACACCTTC.

This chain links TRBV6-2 or TRBV6-3 with TRBJ1-1; TRBD1 agrees at 8 bases. The CDR3 totals 14 residues. Germline CDR1 MNHEY, CDR2 SVGEGT. V shed 5 bases and J 5 bases; nucleotides not matched to a gene: 7. The CDR3: CASSQTGVGTEAFF. The CDR3 DNA sequence: TGTGCCAGCAGTCAGACAGGGGTCGGGACTGAAGCTTTCTTT.

V gene TRBV5-1 combines with J gene TRBJ1-5; 7 nucleotides line up with TRBD1. This CDR3 contains 15 residues. J was trimmed by 6 bases and V by 4 bases; bases with no gene match: 10. Germline V gives CDR1 SGHRS, CDR2 YFSETQ. DNA for the CDR3: TGCGCCAGCAGCCCCGGGACAGCCGTTGGTCAGCCCCAGCATTTT. It translates to CASSPGTAVGQPQHF.

This rearrangement joins TRBV30 to TRBJ1-2, with 7 bases matching TRBD1. The CDR3 extends over 19 amino acids. CDR1 and CDR2 from the germline V gene are GTSNPN and SVGIG (reference sequence). Unmatched junction bases numbered 25, after V lost 5 bases and J lost 4 bases. The CDR3 sequence is CAWGGPSGMWDRPFYGYTF. The CDR3 DNA sequence: TGTGCCTGGGGGGGGCCGAGTGGGATGTGGGACAGACCGTTCTATGGCTACACCTTC.

The gene calls are TRBV5-1 and TRBJ1-1, with TRBD1 matching 7 bases. From germline, CDR1 is SGHRS and CDR2 YFSETQ. J lost 8 bases, V lost 0 bases, and 10 bases had no gene match. The CDR3 is 15 amino acids. The CDR3 loop reads CASSLEGGRAHEAFF. CDR3 coding DNA: TGCGCCAGCAGCTTGGAAGGGGGCAGGGCCCACGAAGCTTTCTTT.

Here the CDR3 reads CASSSIGVTGGVDTEAFF. As DNA, the CDR3 is TGTGCCAGCAGCTCCATAGGGGTCACAGGGGGGGTGGACACTGAAGCTTTCTTT. The gene calls are TRBV7-8 and TRBJ1-1, with TRBD1 matching 8 bases. The CDR3 covers 18 residues. Germline V CDR1 and CDR2: SGHVS, FQNEAQ. V was clipped by 4 bases and J by 3 bases; unmatched bases: 16.